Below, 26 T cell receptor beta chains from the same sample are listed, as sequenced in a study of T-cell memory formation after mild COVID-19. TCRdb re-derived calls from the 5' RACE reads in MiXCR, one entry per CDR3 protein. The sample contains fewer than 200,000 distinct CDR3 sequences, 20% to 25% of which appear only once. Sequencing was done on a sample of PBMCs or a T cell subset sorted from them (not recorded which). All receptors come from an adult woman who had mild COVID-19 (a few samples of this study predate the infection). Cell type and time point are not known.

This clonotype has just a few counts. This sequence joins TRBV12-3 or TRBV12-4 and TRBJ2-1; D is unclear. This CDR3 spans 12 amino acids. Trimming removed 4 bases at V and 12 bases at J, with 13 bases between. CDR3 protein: CASSSKGVGQFF. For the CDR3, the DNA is TGTGCCAGCAGTTCCAAGGGCGTTGGGCAGTTCTTC.

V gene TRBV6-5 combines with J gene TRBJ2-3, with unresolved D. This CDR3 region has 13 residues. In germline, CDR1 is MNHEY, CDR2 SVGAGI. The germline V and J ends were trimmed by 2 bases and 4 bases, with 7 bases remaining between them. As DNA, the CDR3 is TGTGCCAGCAGTTACGACATTTCAGATACGCAGTATTTT. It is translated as CASSYDISDTQYF.

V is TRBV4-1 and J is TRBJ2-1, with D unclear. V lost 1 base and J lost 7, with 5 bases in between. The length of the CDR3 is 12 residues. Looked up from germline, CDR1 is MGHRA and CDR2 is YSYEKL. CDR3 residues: CASSQGRNEQFF. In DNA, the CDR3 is TGCGCCAGCAGCCAAGGGAGAAATGAGCAGTTCTTC.

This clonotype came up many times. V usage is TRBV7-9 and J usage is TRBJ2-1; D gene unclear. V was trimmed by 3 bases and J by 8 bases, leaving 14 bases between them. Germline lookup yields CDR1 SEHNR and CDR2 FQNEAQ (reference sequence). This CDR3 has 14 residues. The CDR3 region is CASSLGLGLHEQFF. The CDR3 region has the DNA TGTGCCAGCAGCTTGGGTCTTGGGCTCCATGAGCAGTTCTTC. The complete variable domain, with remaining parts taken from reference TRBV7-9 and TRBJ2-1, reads DTGVSQNPRHKITKRGQNVTFRCDPISEHNRLYWYRQTLGQGPEFLTYFQNEAQLEKSRLLSDRFSAERPKGSFSTLEIQRTEQGDSAMYLCASSLGLGLHEQFFGPGTRLTVL.

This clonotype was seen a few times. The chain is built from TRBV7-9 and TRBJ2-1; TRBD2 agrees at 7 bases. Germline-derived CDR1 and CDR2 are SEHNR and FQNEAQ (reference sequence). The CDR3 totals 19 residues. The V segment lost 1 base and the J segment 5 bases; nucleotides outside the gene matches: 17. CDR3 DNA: TGTGCCAGCAGCTTAGGTCTGGTCGGGAGGCCCGGTCCGGACAATGAGCAGTTCTTC. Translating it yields CASSLGLVGRPGPDNEQFF.

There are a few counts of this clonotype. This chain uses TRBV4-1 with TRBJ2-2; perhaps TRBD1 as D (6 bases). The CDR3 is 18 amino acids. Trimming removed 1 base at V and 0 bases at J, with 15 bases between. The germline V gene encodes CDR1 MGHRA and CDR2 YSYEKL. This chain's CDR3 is CASSQVPGDIANTGELFF. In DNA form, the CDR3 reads TGCGCCAGCAGCCAAGTCCCCGGGGACATCGCGAACACCGGGGAGCTGTTTTTT.

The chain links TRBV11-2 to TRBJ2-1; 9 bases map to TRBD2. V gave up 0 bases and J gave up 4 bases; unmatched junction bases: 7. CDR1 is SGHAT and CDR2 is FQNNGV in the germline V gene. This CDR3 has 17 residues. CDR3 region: CASSLEGGGGKYNEQFF. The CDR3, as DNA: TGTGCCAGCAGCTTAGAAGGCGGGGGGGGCAAGTACAATGAGCAGTTCTTC.

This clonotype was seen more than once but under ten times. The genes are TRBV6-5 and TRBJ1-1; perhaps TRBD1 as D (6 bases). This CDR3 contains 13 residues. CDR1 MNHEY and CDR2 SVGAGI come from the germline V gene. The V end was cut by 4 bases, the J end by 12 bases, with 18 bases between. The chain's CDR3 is CASSWTDRSGTFF. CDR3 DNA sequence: TGTGCCAGCAGTTGGACAGACCGTTCGGGAACTTTCTTT.

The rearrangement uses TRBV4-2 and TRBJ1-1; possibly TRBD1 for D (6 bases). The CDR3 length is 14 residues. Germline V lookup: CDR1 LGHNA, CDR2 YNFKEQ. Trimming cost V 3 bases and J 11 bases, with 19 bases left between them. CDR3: CASSHDRNRRGAFF. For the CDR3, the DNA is TGTGCCAGCAGCCATGACAGGAACCGACGTGGGGCTTTCTTT.

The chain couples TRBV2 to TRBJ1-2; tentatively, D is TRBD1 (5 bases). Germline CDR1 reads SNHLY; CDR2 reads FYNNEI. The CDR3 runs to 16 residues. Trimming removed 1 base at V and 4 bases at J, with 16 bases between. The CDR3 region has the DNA TGTGCCAGCAGTGAAGGACAGCCGTCTATACCCTATGGCTACACCTTC. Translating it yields CASSEGQPSIPYGYTF.

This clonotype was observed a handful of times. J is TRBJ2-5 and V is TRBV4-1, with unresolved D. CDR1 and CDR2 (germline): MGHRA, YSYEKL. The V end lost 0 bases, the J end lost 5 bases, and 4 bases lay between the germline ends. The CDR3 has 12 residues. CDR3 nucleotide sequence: TGCGCCAGCAGCCAAGACCCGGAGACCCAGTACTTC. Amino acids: CASSQDPETQYF.

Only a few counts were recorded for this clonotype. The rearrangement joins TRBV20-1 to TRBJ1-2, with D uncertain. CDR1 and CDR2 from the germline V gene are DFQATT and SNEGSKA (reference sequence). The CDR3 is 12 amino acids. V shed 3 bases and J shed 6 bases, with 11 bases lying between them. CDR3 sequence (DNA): TGCAGTGCTAGTAACGAGAGGAATGGCTACACCTTC. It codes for CSASNERNGYTF.

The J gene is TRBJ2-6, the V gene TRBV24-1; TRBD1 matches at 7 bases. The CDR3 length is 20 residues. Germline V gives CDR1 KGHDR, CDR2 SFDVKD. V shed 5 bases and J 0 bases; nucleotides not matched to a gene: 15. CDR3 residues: CATSGVIGGLSGSGANVLTF. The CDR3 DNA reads TGTGCCACCAGTGGGGTCATAGGGGGCCTAAGTGGCTCTGGGGCCAACGTCCTGACTTTC.

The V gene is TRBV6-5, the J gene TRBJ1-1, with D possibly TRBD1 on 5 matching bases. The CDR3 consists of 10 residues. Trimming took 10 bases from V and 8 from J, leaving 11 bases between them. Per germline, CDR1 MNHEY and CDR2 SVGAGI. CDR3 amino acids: CANPGGEAFF. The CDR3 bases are TGTGCCAACCCCGGGGGGGAAGCTTTCTTT.

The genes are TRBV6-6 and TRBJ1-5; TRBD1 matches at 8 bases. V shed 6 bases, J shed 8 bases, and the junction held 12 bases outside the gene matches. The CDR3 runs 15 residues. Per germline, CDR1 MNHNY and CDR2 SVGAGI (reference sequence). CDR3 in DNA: TGTGCCAGCAGCGAAGGACAGGGATCGGGGGAGCCCCAGCATTTT. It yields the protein CASSEGQGSGEPQHF.

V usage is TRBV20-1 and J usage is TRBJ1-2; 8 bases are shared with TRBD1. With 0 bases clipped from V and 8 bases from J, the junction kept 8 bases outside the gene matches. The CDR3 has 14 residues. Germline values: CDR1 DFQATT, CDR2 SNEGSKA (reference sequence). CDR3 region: CSARDQGQAQGYTF. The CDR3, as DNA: TGCAGTGCTAGAGATCAGGGACAGGCACAAGGCTACACCTTC.

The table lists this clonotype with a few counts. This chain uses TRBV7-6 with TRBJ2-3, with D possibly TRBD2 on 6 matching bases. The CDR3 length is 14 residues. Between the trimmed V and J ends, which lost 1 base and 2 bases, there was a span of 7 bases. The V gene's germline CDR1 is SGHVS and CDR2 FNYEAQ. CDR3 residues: CASSLGTTTDTQYF. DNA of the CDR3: TGTGCCAGCAGCTTAGGGACTACCACAGATACGCAGTATTTT.

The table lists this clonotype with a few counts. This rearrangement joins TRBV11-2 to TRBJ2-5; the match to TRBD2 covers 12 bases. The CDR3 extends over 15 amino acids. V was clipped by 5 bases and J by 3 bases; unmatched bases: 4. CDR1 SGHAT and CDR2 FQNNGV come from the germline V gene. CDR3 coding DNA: TGTGCCAGCAGCACCTGGACTAGCGGGGAAGAGACCCAGTACTTC. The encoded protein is CASSTWTSGEETQYF.

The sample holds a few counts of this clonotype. The CDR3 DNA is TGCGCCAGCAGCACCCTCGTCGGGGGGGACCAAGAGACCCAGTACTTC. Translating it yields CASSTLVGGDQETQYF. The V and J genes are TRBV5-1 and TRBJ2-5; TRBD2 aligns across 8 bases. Germline CDR1 is SGHRS and CDR2 is YFSETQ. The junction had 8 bases not matched to a gene; V was cut back by 4 bases and J by 0 bases. CDR3 length: 16 residues. Supplemented by reference TRBV5-1 and TRBJ2-5, the full variable domain reads KAGVTQTPRYLIKTRGQQVTLSCSPISGHRSVSWYQQTPGQGLQFLFEYFSETQRNKGNFPGRFSGRQFSNSRSEMNVSTLELGDSALYLCASSTLVGGDQETQYFGPGTRLLVL.

CDR3 region: CASSPSGLVGRESGIRDNEQFF. As DNA, the CDR3 is TGTGCCAGCAGCCCGTCGGGGCTGGTGGGGCGGGAGTCCGGTATCCGGGACAATGAGCAGTTCTTC. The V call is TRBV7-8, the J call TRBJ2-1; 7 nucleotides match TRBD2. Trimming at V came to 5 bases and at J to 5 bases, leaving 30 bases not matched to a gene. Per the germline V gene, CDR1 is SGHVS and CDR2 is FQNEAQ. This CDR3 is built from 22 residues.

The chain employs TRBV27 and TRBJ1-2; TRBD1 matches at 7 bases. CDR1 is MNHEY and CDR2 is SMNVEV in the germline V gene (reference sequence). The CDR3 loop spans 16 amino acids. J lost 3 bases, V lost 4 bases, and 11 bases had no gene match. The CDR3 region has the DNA TGTGCCAGCAGTTCAGTTACAGGGGCCCTTCACTATGGCTACACCTTC. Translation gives CASSSVTGALHYGYTF.

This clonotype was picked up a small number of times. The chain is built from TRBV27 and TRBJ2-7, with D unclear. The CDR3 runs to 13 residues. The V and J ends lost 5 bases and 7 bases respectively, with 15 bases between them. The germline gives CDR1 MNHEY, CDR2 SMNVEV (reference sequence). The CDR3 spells CASSPSTETEQYF. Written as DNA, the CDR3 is TGTGCCAGCAGTCCCTCGACCGAAACGGAGCAGTACTTC.

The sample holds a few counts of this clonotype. The CDR3 DNA is TGTGCCAGCAGCTTATCCGGAGAGTATGGCTACACCTTC. Amino acid sequence: CASSLSGEYGYTF. The rearrangement links TRBV7-9 to TRBJ1-2; D unresolved. Germline V gene data show CDR1 as SEHNR and CDR2 as FQNEAQ (reference sequence). V was cut by 2 bases and J by 5 bases, with 9 bases left in between. This CDR3 contains 13 residues. The full variable domain, rest sourced from reference TRBV7-9 and TRBJ1-2, is DTGVSQNPRHKITKRGQNVTFRCDPISEHNRLYWYRQTLGQGPEFLTYFQNEAQLEKSRLLSDRFSAERPKGSFSTLEIQRTEQGDSAMYLCASSLSGEYGYTFGSGTRLTVV.

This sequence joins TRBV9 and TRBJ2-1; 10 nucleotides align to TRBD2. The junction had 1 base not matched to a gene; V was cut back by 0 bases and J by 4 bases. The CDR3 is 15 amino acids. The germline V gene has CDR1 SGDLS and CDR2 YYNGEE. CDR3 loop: CASSVASGGYNEQFF. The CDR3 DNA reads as TGTGCCAGCAGCGTAGCTAGCGGGGGATACAATGAGCAGTTCTTC.

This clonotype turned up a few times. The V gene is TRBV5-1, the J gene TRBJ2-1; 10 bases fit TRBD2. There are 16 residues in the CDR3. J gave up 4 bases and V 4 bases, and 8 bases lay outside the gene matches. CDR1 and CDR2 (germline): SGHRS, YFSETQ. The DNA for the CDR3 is TGCGCCAGCAGCCCAGCCGGGACTAGCGATTACAATGAGCAGTTCTTC. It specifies CASSPAGTSDYNEQFF.

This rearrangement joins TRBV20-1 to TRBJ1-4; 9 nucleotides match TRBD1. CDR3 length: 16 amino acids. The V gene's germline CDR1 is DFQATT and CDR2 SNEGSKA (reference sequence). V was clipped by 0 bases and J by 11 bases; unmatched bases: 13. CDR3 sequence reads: CSARDEVGDRDGKLFF. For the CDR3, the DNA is TGCAGTGCTAGAGATGAAGTAGGGGACAGGGACGGGAAACTGTTTTTT.